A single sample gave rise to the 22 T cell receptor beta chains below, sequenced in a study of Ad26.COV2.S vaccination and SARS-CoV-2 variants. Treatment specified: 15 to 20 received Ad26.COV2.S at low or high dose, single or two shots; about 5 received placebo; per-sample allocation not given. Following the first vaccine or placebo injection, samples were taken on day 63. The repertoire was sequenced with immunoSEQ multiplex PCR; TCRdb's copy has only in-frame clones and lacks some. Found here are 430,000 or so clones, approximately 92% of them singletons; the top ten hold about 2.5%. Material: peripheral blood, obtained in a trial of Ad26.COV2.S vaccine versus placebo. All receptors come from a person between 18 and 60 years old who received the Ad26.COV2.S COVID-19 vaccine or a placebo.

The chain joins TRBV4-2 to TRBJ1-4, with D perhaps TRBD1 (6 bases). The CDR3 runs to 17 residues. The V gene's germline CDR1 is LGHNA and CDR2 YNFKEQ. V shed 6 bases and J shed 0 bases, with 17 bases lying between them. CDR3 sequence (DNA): TGTGCCAGCAGTCGACATTCCTGGACAGCAACTAATGAAAAACTGTTTTTT. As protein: CASSRHSWTATNEKLFF.

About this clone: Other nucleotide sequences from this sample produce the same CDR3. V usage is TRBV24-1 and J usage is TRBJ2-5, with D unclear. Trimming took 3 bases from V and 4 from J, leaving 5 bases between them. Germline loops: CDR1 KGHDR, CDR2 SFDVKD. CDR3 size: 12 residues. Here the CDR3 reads CATSDSGETQYF. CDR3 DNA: TGTGCCACCAGTGATAGTGGAGAGACCCAGTACTTC.

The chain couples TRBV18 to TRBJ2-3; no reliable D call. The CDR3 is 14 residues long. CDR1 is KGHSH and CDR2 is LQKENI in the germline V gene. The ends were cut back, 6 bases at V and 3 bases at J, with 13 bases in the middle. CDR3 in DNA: TGTGCCAGCTCCTCCACAACGGAAACAGATACGCAGTATTTT. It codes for CASSSTTETDTQYF.

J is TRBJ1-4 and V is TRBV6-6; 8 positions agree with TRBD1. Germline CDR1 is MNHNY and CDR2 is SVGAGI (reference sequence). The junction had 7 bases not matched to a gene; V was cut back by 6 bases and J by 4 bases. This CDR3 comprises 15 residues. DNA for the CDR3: TGTGCCAGCAGGGAGGGACAGGCCGTTAATGAAAAACTGTTTTTT. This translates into CASREGQAVNEKLFF.

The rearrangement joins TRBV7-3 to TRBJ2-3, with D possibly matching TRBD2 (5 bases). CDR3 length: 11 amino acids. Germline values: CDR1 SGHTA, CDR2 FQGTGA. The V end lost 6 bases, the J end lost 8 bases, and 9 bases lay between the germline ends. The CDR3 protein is CASSYEGTQYF. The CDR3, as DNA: TGTGCCAGCAGTTACGAGGGTACGCAGTATTTT. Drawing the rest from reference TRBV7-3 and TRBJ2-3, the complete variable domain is GAGVSQTPSNKVTEKGKYVELRCDPISGHTALYWYRQSLGQGPEFLIYFQGTGAADDSGLPNDRFFAVRPEGSVSTLKIQRTERGDSAVYLCASSYEGTQYFGPGTRLTVL.

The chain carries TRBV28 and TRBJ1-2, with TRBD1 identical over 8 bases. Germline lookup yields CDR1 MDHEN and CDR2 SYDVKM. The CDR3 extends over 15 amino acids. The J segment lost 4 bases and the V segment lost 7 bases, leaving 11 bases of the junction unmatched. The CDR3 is CASIPIGQGAYGYTF. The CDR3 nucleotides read TGTGCCAGCATCCCGATCGGACAGGGTGCCTATGGCTACACCTTC.

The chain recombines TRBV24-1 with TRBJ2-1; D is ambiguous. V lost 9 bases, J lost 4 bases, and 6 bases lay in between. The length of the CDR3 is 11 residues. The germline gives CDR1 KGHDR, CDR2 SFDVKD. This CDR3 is CATAGYNEQFF. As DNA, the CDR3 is TGTGCCACCGCCGGATACAATGAGCAGTTCTTC.

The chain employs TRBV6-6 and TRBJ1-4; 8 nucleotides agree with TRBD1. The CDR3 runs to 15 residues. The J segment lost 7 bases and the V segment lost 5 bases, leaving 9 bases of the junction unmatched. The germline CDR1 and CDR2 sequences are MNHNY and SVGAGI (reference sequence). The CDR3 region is CASSPGQGEGEKLFF. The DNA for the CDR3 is TGTGCCAGCAGTCCCGGACAGGGTGAGGGTGAAAAACTGTTTTTT.

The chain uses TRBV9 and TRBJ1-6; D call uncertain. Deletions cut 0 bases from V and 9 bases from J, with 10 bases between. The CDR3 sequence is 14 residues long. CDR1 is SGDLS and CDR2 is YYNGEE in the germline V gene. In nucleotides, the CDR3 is TGTGCCAGCAGCGTAGGACAACTTAGTTCACCCCTCCACTTT. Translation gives CASSVGQLSSPLHF.

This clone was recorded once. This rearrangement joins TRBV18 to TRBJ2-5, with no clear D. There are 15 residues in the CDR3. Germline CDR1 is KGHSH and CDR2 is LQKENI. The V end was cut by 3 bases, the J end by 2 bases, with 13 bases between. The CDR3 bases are TGTGCCAGCTCACCCCTTTCCCGGGTGCAAGAGACCCAGTACTTC. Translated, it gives CASSPLSRVQETQYF.

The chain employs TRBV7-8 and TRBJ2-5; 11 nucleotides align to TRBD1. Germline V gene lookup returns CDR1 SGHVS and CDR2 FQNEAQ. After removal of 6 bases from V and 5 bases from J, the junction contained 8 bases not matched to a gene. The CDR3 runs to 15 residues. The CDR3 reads CASSHGQGAWETQYF. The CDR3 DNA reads TGTGCCAGCAGTCACGGACAGGGGGCCTGGGAGACCCAGTACTTC. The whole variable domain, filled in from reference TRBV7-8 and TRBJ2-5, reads GAGVSQSPRYKVAKRGQDVALRCDPISGHVSLFWYQQALGQGPEFLTYFQNEAQLDKSGLPSDRFFAERPEGSVSTLKIQRTQQEDSAVYLCASSHGQGAWETQYFGPGTRLLVL.

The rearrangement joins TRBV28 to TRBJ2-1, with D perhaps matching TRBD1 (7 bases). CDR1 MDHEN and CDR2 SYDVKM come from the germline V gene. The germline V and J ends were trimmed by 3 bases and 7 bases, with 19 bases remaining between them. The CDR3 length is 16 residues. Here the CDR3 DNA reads TGTGCCAGCAGTTTCCTCGGGCAGGGGGGTCAAAATGAGCAGTTCTTC. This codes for CASSFLGQGGQNEQFF.

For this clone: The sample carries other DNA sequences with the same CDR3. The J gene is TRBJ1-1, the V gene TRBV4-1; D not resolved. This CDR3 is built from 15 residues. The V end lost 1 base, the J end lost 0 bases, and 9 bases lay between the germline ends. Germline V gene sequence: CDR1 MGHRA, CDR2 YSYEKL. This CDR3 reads CASSQVSPMNTEAFF. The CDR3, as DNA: TGCGCCAGCAGCCAAGTTTCCCCGATGAACACTGAAGCTTTCTTT.

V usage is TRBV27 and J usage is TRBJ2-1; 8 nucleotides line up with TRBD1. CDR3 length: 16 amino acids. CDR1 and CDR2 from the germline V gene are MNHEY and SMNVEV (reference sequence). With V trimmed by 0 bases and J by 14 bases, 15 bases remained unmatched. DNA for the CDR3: TGTGCCAGCAGTTTATCCCTCGGGACAGGTCTCCCCGCGGAGTTCTTC. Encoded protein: CASSLSLGTGLPAEFF.

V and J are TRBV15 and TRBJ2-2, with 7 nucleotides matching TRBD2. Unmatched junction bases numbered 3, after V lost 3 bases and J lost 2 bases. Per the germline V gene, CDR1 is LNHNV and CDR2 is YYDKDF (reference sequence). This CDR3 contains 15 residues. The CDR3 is CATSRGLPNTGELFF. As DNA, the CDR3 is TGTGCCACCAGCAGGGGACTACCAAACACCGGGGAGCTGTTTTTT.

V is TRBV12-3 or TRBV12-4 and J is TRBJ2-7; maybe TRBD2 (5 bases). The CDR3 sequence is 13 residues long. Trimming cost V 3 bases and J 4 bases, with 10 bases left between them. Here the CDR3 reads CASSFRGLYEQYV. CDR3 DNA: TGTGCCAGCAGTTTTCGGGGTTTGTACGAGCAGTACGTC.

DNA for the CDR3: TGTGCCAGCTCACCACCGGAGAGCAATCAGCCCCAGCATTTT. As protein: CASSPPESNQPQHF. The chain couples TRBV18 to TRBJ1-5, with D hard to call. Germline V gene data show CDR1 as KGHSH and CDR2 as LQKENI. Between the trimmed V and J ends, which lost 0 bases and 1 base, there was a span of 4 bases. The CDR3 spans 14 residues.

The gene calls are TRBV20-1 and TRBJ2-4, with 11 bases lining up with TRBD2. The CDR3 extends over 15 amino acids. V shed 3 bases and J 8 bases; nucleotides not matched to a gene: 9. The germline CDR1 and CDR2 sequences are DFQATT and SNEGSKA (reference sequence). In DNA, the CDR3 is TGCAGTGCTAGTAGTAGCGGGAGGGCCGGAGACATTCAGTACTTC. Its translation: CSASSSGRAGDIQYF.

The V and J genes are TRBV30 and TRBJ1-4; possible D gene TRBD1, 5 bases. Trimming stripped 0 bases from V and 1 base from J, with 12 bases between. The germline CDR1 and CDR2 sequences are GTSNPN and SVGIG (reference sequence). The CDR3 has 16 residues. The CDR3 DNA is TGTGCCTGGAGTGTAGCAGGGTTCTTAACTAATGAAAAACTGTTTTTT. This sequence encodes CAWSVAGFLTNEKLFF.

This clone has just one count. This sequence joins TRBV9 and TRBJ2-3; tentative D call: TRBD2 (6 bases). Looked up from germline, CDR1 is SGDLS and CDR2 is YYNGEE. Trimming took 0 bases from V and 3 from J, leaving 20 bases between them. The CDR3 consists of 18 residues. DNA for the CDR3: TGTGCCAGCAGCGTAGCTCCTCTGGGGGGAGCGGGTACAGATACGCAGTATTTT. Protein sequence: CASSVAPLGGAGTDTQYF. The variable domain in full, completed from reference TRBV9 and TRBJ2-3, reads DSGVTQTPKHLITATGQRVTLRCSPRSGDLSVYWYQQSLDQGLQFLIQYYNGEERAKGNILERFSAQQFPDLHSELNLSSLELGDSALYFCASSVAPLGGAGTDTQYFGPGTRLTVL.

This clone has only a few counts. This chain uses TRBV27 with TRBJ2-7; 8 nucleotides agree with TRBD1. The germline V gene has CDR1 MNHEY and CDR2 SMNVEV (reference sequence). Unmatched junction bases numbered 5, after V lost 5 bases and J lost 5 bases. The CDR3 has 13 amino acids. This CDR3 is CASSPGQGDEQYV. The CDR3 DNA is TGTGCCAGCAGTCCCGGACAGGGTGACGAGCAGTACGTC.

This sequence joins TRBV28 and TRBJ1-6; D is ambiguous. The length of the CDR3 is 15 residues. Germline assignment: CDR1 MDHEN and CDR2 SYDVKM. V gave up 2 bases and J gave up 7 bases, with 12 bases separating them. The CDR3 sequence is CASSLEAGSNSPLHF. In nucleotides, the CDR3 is TGTGCCAGCAGTTTAGAGGCAGGTTCGAATTCACCCCTCCACTTT.